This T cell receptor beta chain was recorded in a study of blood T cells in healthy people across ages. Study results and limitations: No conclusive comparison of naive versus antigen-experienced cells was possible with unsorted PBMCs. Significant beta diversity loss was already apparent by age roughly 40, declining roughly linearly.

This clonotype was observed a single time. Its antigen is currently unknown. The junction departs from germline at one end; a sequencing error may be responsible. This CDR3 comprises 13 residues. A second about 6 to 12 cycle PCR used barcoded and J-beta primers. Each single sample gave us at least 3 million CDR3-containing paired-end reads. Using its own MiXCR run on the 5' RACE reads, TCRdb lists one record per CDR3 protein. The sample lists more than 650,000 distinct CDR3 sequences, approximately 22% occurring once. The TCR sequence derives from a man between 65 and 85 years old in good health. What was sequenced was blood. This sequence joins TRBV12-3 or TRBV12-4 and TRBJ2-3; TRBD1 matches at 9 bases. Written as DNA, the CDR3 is TGTGCCAGCAGGACAGGGGGAGTAGATGCGCAGTATTTT. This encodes CASRTGGVDAQYF.